This T cell receptor (beta chain) was found in a study of tissue T cells after allogeneic stem cell transplantation. In the case of this clone: The germline and genes are mouse ones. The DNA ends 1 residue before the CDR3 does, and the rest of the CDR3 is filled in from the germline J gene.

The table came from immunoSEQ multiplex PCR; TCRdb's copy has only in-frame clones and leaves some out. The table has 20,000 to 25,000 clones, around 70% seen once. Trimming shortened V by 4 bases and J by 4 bases, and 10 bases separated the two germline ends. The CDR3 sequence is 14 residues long. Germline lookup yields CDR1 LGHNA and CDR2 YNLKQL (reference sequence). This TCR was sampled from a female BALB/c mouse in good health. For this mouse line, the MHC haplotype is H2-d. The chain recombines TRBV5 with TRBJ1-4, with D possibly matching TRBD1 (5 bases). Sequenced sample: spleen. The part of the CDR3 DNA that was read is TGTGCCAGCAGCCCCCTGGGGGGCAACGAAAGATTATTT. Translating it yields CASSPLGGNERLF. The whole CDR3 reads CASSPLGGNERLFF.